This T cell receptor (beta chain) was documented in a study of T cell changes during pregnancy in multiple sclerosis. The method was immunoSEQ multiplex PCR; TCRdb's version includes in-frame clones alone and lacks a portion of them. In the table there are over 50,000 clones, nearly 90% of which are singletons. The clonotype was recovered from a female donor with multiple sclerosis, enrolled in a pregnancy study. Specimen: peripheral blood, collected in the first trimester of pregnancy.

This CDR3 reads CASSSGLAGVGEQYF. CDR3 coding DNA: TGTGCCAGCAGTTCGGGACTAGCGGGAGTGGGGGAGCAGTACTTC. This chain joins TRBV27 and TRBJ2-7; 14 bases line up with TRBD2. The trim removed 4 bases at V and 7 bases at J, leaving 6 bases unmatched. This CDR3 is built from 15 residues. Germline CDR1 is MNHEY and CDR2 is SMNVEV (reference sequence).